A selection of T cell receptor beta chains follows, all from one sample in a study of shared clonotypes between healthy human individuals. Sequencing was performed with immunoSEQ multiplex PCR; in TCRdb, only in-frame clones are kept and a portion is missing. The sample includes around 700,000 clones, about two thirds of them seen just once. The source material was memory CD4+ T cells sorted from blood. These receptors originate from a woman in her twenties or thirties in good health. The CDR3 runs from the conserved cysteine through the conserved F or W. D genes are given only for firm matches. Expanded clones get a size class; other rows say once, few or many, or leave the size out.

J gene | V gene | D gene | clone size | CDR3 DNA | CDR3 protein
TRBJ2-7 | TRBV6-5 | TRBD2 | NA | TGTGCCAGCAGTTACTCCGGACTAGCAGTTTCCTACGAGCAGTACTTC | CASSYSGLAVSYEQYF
TRBJ1-4 | TRBV18 | NA | once | TGTGCCAGCTCACCAACCTTGGAAGGGCGTAATGAAAAACTGTTTTTT | CASSPTLEGRNEKLFF
TRBJ2-3 | TRBV4-1 | TRBD2 | NA | TGCGCCAGCAGACTAGCGGGAGTTGGAGATACGCAGTATTTT | CASRLAGVGDTQYF
TRBJ1-2 | TRBV29-1 | NA | NA | TGCAGCGTTGTTACAGGTCCCCTTTCCTATGGCTACACCTTC | CSVVTGPLSYGYTF
TRBJ2-1 | TRBV12-5 | NA | NA | TGTGCTAGTGGCCTCGGAGACGGACCCTACAATGAGCAGTTCTTC | CASGLGDGPYNEQFF
TRBJ2-7 | TRBV28 | NA | NA | TGTGCCAGCAGTTACCCCCGGGACACATACTCCCACGAGCAGTACTTC | CASSYPRDTYSHEQYF
TRBJ2-2 | TRBV5-1 | NA | few | TGCGCCAGCAGATCATACTTGGCGAACACCGGGGAGCTGTTTTTT | CASRSYLANTGELFF
TRBJ1-5 | TRBV30 | NA | many | TGTGCCTGGAGTGCAGGGTTGGGTCAGCCCCAGCATTTT | CAWSAGLGQPQHF
TRBJ2-3 | TRBV7-2 | NA | NA | TGTGCCAGCAGCTTACAGGGCACCCACACAGATACGCAGTATTTT | CASSLQGTHTDTQYF
TRBJ1-4 | TRBV28 | NA | NA | TGTGCCAGCAGTCCCTACGAAGATACCGGGAACCCTAATGAAAAACTGTTTTTT | CASSPYEDTGNPNEKLFF
TRBJ2-3 | TRBV30 | NA | NA | TGTGCCTGGGAAAGCGGGACAGATACGCAGTATTTT | CAWESGTDTQYF
TRBJ2-5 | TRBV5-4 | NA | NA | TGTGCCAGCAGCCCTTCCGGAGGGATGGAGACCCAGTACTTC | CASSPSGGMETQYF
TRBJ1-5 | TRBV6-5 | NA | NA | TGTGCCAGCAGTAGGACCCAAGTAGGTCAGCCCCAGCATTTT | CASSRTQVGQPQHF
TRBJ1-3 | TRBV18 | NA | NA | TGTGCCAGCTCACCAGGACGGATGCCTGGAAACACCATATATTTT | CASSPGRMPGNTIYF
TRBJ1-2 | TRBV6-1 | NA | NA | TGTGCCAGCAGGGTGGGGCAAGACTATGGCTACACCTTC | CASRVGQDYGYTF
TRBJ1-2 | TRBV6-1 | TRBD1 | NA | TGTGCCAGCAGTGAAGTGGCAGGGGGGTATGGCTACACCTTC | CASSEVAGGYGYTF
TRBJ2-7 | TRBV7-2 | NA | NA | TGTGCCAGCAGCTTATCGGGGGACTCCTACGAGCAGTACTTC | CASSLSGDSYEQYF
TRBJ2-7 | TRBV7-2 | NA | NA | TGTGCCAGCAGCTTAGTCGGTGGGAGGGGGGGCTACGAGCAGTACTTC | CASSLVGGRGGYEQYF
TRBJ2-6 | TRBV5-1 | NA | NA | TGCGCCAGCAGCCCCAAGGTGCCCGGGGCCAACGTCCTGACTTTC | CASSPKVPGANVLTF
TRBJ2-1 | TRBV2 | NA | few | TGTGCCAGCAGTGGGAGCAATGAGCAGTTCTTC | CASSGSNEQFF
TRBJ2-2 | TRBV18 | TRBD1 | NA | TGTGCCAGCTCACCACCGGGACAGCGCCAGACCGGGGAGCTGTTTTTT | CASSPPGQRQTGELFF
TRBJ1-4 | TRBV2 | NA | medium-sized | TGTGCCTGGCAAGAAGGGGCAACTAATGAAAAACTGTTTTTT | CAWQEGATNEKLFF
TRBJ2-7 | TRBV28 | NA | NA | TGTGCCAGCAGTTTGAATGGGCTAGGGGAGCAGTACTTC | CASSLNGLGEQYF
TRBJ2-7 | TRBV5-1 | NA | few | TGCGCCAGCAGCCCATTTGATTTAAGCGGAAACGAGCAGTACTTC | CASSPFDLSGNEQYF
TRBJ1-1 | TRBV6-1 | NA | NA | TGTGCCAGCAGCCCGGGGACACAAGCTTTCTTT | CASSPGTQAFF
TRBJ1-1 | TRBV18 | NA | NA | TGTGCCAGCTCACCGGAAGAGGGTGAAGCTTTCTTT | CASSPEEGEAFF
TRBJ1-2 | TRBV19 | TRBD1 | few | TGTGCCAGTAGCCCTACCGGGACAGGGGATGGCTACACCTTC | CASSPTGTGDGYTF
TRBJ2-7 | TRBV11-2 | TRBD2 | NA | TGTGCCAGCAGCTTAGAGGGAACTAGCGGGAGATACGAGCAGTACTTC | CASSLEGTSGRYEQYF
TRBJ2-1 | TRBV28 | NA | few | TGTGCCAGCAGTTTATCCACAGGGACTAATGAGCAGTTCTTC | CASSLSTGTNEQFF
TRBJ1-5 | TRBV27 | NA | NA | TGTGCCAGCAGTTTATCCAGGGACCGTCAGCCCCAGCATTTT | CASSLSRDRQPQHF
TRBJ1-1 | TRBV7-8 | TRBD1 | NA | TGTGCCAGCAGCTTGAACAGGGGGAACACTGAAGCTTTCTTT | CASSLNRGNTEAFF
TRBJ1-1 | TRBV10-3 | TRBD1 | NA | TGTGCCATCAGAGCGGGACAGGGAGGCACTGAAGCTTTCTTT | CAIRAGQGGTEAFF